One sample yielded the 6 T cell receptor beta chains listed below, sequenced in a study of regulatory T cells in long-lasting Graves disease. Building the TCR beta libraries relied on iRepertoire HTBI primers, and CDR3 regions underwent Arm-PCR. One entry per CDR3 protein results from TCRdb running MiXCR on the multiplex PCR reads. The repertoire holds almost 350,000 distinct CDR3 sequences, with about 20% as singletons. The sample's time point: persistent/refractory GD, antithyroid drugs over 5 years with positive TRAb. From PBMCs, RNA was extracted and then used to make the TCR library. Sequenced material: peripheral blood mononuclear cells (PBMCs), taken when the disease was refractory, from a patient treated with antithyroid drugs. The receptors originated from a female donor with Graves disease.

The sample holds many counts of this clonotype. The gene calls are TRBV12-3 or TRBV12-4 and TRBJ2-2; D is perhaps TRBD1 (6 bases). The V and J ends lost 5 bases and 5 bases respectively, with 9 bases between them. The CDR3 is 13 amino acids. CDR3 sequence (DNA): TGTGCCAGCAGTCCCAGGGGTACCGGGGAGCTGTTTTTT. It translates to CASSPRGTGELFF.

The sample holds a few counts of this clonotype. V usage is TRBV30 and J usage is TRBJ2-6; 11 nucleotides match TRBD1. CDR3 size: 16 residues. The germline V gene has CDR1 GTSNPN and CDR2 SVGIG (reference sequence). Germline trimming cut 5 bases from V and 4 bases from J; bases unmatched to any gene: 7. Written as DNA, the CDR3 is TGTGCCTGGGGCGGACAGGGGGCGACCGGGGCCAACGTCCTGACTTTC. This sequence encodes CAWGGQGATGANVLTF.

This clonotype was counted at least ten times. In nucleotides, the CDR3 is TGTGCCAGCAGCTCCAGACAGGGGTGGACTGAAGCTTTCTTT. It codes for CASSSRQGWTEAFF. This chain links TRBV11-2 with TRBJ1-1; 8 bases are a match to TRBD1. After removal of 4 bases from V and 5 bases from J, the junction contained 6 bases not matched to a gene. The CDR3 consists of 14 residues. Germline loops: CDR1 SGHAT, CDR2 FQNNGV.

The chain links TRBV7-9 to TRBJ1-6; 7 nucleotides match TRBD1. This CDR3 has 15 amino acids. Germline V gene data show CDR1 as SEHNR and CDR2 as FQNEAQ (reference sequence). V gave up 5 bases and J gave up 7 bases; unmatched junction bases: 8. In nucleotides, the CDR3 is TGTGCCAGCAGCCTTCACCGGGACAGAAATTCACCCCTCCACTTT. Residues: CASSLHRDRNSPLHF.

This clonotype was counted ten times or more. The J gene is TRBJ1-2, the V gene TRBV12-3 or TRBV12-4; TRBD1 matches 10 bases. V trimming: 5 bases; J trimming: 8 bases; junction bases outside the gene matches: 11. The CDR3 is made up of 15 amino acids. CDR3 sequence reads: CASSALRDRGVGYTF. The DNA of the CDR3 is TGTGCCAGCAGTGCACTCCGGGACAGGGGAGTCGGCTACACCTTC.

The V and J genes are TRBV18 and TRBJ1-5; 10 bases align to TRBD1. Germline loops: CDR1 KGHSH, CDR2 LQKENI. The CDR3 is made up of 16 amino acids. Germline trimming cut 6 bases from V and 2 bases from J; bases unmatched to any gene: 7. CDR3 residues: CASSESTGGRNQPQHF. In nucleotides, the CDR3 is TGTGCCAGCTCGGAATCGACAGGGGGCCGCAATCAGCCCCAGCATTTT.